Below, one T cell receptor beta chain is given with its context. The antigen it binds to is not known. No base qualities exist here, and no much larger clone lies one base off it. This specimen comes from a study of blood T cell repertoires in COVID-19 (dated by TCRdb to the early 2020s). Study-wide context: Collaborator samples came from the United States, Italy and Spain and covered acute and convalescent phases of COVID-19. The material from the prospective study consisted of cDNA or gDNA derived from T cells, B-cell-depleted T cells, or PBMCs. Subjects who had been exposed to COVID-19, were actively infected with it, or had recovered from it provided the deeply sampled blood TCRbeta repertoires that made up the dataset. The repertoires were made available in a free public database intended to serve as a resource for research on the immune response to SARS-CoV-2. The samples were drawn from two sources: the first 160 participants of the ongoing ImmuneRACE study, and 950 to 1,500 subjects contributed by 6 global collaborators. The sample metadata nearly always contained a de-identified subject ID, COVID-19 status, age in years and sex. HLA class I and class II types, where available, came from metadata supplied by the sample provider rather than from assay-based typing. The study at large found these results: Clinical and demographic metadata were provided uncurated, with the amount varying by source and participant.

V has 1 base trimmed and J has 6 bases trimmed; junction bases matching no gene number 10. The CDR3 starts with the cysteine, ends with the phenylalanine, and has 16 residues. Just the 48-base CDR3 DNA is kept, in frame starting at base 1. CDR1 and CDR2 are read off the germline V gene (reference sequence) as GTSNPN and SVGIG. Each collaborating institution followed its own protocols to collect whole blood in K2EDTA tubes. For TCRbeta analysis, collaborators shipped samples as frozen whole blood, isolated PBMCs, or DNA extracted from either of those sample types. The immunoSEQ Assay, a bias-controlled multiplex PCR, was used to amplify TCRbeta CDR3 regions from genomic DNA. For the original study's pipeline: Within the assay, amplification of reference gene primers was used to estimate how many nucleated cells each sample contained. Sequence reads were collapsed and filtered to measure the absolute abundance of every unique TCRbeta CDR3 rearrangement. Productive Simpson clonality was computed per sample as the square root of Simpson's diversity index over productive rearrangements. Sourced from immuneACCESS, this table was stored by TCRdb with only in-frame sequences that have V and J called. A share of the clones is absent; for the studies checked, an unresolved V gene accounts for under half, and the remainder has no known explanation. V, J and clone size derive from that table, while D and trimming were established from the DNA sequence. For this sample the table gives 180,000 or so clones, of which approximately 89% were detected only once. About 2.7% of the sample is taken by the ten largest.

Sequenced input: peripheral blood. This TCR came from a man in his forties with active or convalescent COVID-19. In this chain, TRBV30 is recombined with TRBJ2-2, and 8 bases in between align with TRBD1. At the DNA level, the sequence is TGTGCCTGGAGTGCTCGGACAGGGCGAGGCGCCGGGGAGCTGTTTTTT. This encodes CAWSARTGRGAGELFF. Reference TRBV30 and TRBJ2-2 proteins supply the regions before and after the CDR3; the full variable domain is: SQTIHQWPATLVQPVGSPLSLECTVEGTSNPNLYWYRQAAGRGLQLLFYSVGIGQISSEVPQNLSASRPQDRQFILSSKKLLLSDSGFYLCAWSARTGRGAGELFFGEGSRLTVL.